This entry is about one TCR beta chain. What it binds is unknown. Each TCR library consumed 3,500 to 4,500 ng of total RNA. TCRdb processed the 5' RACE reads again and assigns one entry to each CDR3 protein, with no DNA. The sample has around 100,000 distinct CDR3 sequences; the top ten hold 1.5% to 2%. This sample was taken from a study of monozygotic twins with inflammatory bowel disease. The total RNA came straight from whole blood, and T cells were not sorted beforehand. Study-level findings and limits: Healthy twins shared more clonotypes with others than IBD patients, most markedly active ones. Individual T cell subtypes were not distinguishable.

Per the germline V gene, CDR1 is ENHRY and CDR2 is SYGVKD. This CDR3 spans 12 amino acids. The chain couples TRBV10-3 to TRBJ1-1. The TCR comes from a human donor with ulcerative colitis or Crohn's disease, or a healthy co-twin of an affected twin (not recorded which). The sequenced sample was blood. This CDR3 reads CAISGGNTEAFF.